One and the same sample provided the 20 T cell receptor beta chains below, sequenced in a study of cytomegalovirus exposure and HLA in healthy donors. The PCR ran on 60 Vbeta and 13 Jbeta primers. Libraries were prepared by immunoSEQ multiplex PCR; TCRdb keeps only in-frame clonotypes and omits some of them. The data show about 140,000 clones, about three quarters seen once. Sequencing was performed on PBMCs. These receptors came from a male donor in good health and CMV-seropositive.

The chain joins TRBV6-5 to TRBJ1-1; D is possibly TRBD1 (6 bases). V gave up 6 bases and J gave up 2 bases, with 10 bases separating them. The CDR3 runs to 13 residues. The germline CDR1 and CDR2 sequences are MNHEY and SVGAGI. Here the CDR3 DNA reads TGTGCCAGCAGGCGACAGGCTAACACTGAAGCTTTCTTT. Its protein is CASRRQANTEAFF.

The rearrangement uses TRBV7-8 and TRBJ1-1; 9 bases line up with TRBD1. The J segment lost 0 bases and the V segment lost 0 bases, leaving 8 bases of the junction unmatched. This CDR3 is built from 18 residues. In germline, CDR1 is SGHVS, CDR2 FQNEAQ. CDR3 in DNA: TGTGCCAGCAGCTTAGCACCAGGGGGACAGGGTATGAACACTGAAGCTTTCTTT. Its protein product is CASSLAPGGQGMNTEAFF.

This clone occurred a few times. The chain recombines TRBV6-5 with TRBJ2-2; 8 positions agree with TRBD2. V was clipped by 6 bases and J by 7 bases; unmatched bases: 10. Germline-derived CDR1 and CDR2 are MNHEY and SVGAGI. The CDR3 runs 15 residues. Here the CDR3 reads CASRIWREAVGELFF. CDR3 bases: TGTGCCAGCAGGATATGGCGGGAGGCCGTCGGGGAGCTGTTTTTT.

The V and J genes are TRBV19 and TRBJ1-5; a weak D match, TRBD1 (6 bases). Trimming removed 8 bases at V and 4 bases at J, with 12 bases between. CDR1 and CDR2 (germline): LNHDA, SQIVND (reference sequence). The length of the CDR3 is 13 residues. CDR3 sequence: CASGGQLNQPQHF. The CDR3 DNA sequence: TGTGCCAGTGGAGGACAGTTAAATCAGCCCCAGCATTTT.

In the case of this clone: The same CDR3 can be traced to other DNA sequences in this sample. V gene TRBV2 combines with J gene TRBJ2-5, with 9 bases aligning to TRBD2. CDR1 and CDR2 from the germline V gene are SNHLY and FYNNEI. The CDR3 length is 15 residues. V dropped 1 base and J dropped 2; count of bases not matched to a gene: 2. In DNA form, the CDR3 reads TGTGCCAGCAGTGAAGGTCTAGCGGGACAAGAGACCCAGTACTTC. Amino acids: CASSEGLAGQETQYF.

The chain is built from TRBV10-3 and TRBJ2-2; 12 bases are a match to TRBD2. Germline lookup yields CDR1 ENHRY and CDR2 SYGVKD. Trimming cost V 8 bases and J 6 bases; bases outside gene matches: 7. The CDR3 covers 15 residues. Here the CDR3 DNA reads TGTGCCATCTCTCTAGCGGGAGGGCTCCCCGGGGAGCTGTTTTTT. Translation gives CAISLAGGLPGELFF.

In DNA form, the CDR3 reads TGCGCCAGCAGCTGGGACAGGGGCTGGGGTGAAAAACTGTTTTTT. Its translation is CASSWDRGWGEKLFF. The V gene is TRBV5-1, the J gene TRBJ1-4; 10 bases match TRBD1. The CDR3 length is 15 residues. The germline V gene has CDR1 SGHRS and CDR2 YFSETQ. The J segment lost 7 bases and the V segment lost 3 bases, leaving 6 bases of the junction unmatched.

The chain couples TRBV28 to TRBJ2-7, with 9 bases matching TRBD2. Looked up from germline, CDR1 is MDHEN and CDR2 is SYDVKM. The CDR3 is made up of 16 amino acids. Trimming cost V 5 bases and J 0 bases; bases outside gene matches: 8. This CDR3 is CASSHHFSGSSYEQYF. Here the CDR3 DNA reads TGTGCCAGCAGTCACCATTTTAGCGGGAGCTCCTACGAGCAGTACTTC.

V and J are TRBV4-2 and TRBJ2-7; D is possibly TRBD1 (5 bases). The ends were cut back, 1 base at V and 4 bases at J, with 8 bases in the middle. CDR1 and CDR2 (germline): LGHNA, YNFKEQ. The CDR3 totals 13 residues. DNA for the CDR3: TGTGCCAGCAGCCAAGTTAAGGGGTACGAGCAGTACTTC. Protein: CASSQVKGYEQYF.

This rearrangement joins TRBV5-1 to TRBJ1-2; 9 nucleotides align to TRBD1. The length of the CDR3 is 13 residues. Germline trimming cut 3 bases from V and 6 bases from J; bases unmatched to any gene: 3. CDR1 and CDR2 from the germline V gene are SGHRS and YFSETQ. CDR3 nucleotide sequence: TGCGCCAGCAGCTACGACAGGGGGAATGGCTACACCTTC. Encoded protein: CASSYDRGNGYTF.

The chain is built from TRBV28 and TRBJ1-1; weak D call: TRBD1 (5 bases). CDR3 length equals 14 residues. Trimming removed 1 base from V and 4 bases from J, with 10 bases in between. CDR1 and CDR2 from the germline V gene are MDHEN and SYDVKM. In DNA, the CDR3 is TGTGCCAGCAGTTTATTGACAGTAGGCACTGAAGCTTTCTTT. Translating gives CASSLLTVGTEAFF. Full variable domain (missing parts from reference TRBV28 and TRBJ1-1): DVKVTQSSRYLVKRTGEKVFLECVQDMDHENMFWYRQDPGLGLRLIYFSYDVKMKEKGDIPEGYSVSREKKERFSLILESASTNQTSMYLCASSLLTVGTEAFFGQGTRLTVV.

J is TRBJ2-7 and V is TRBV7-9; maybe TRBD1 (5 bases). The CDR3 is 13 residues long. V lost 1 base, J lost 6 bases, and 10 bases lay in between. Germline assignment: CDR1 SEHNR and CDR2 FQNEAQ (reference sequence). The CDR3: CASSLGQPAEQYF. In DNA, the CDR3 is TGTGCCAGCAGCTTAGGACAGCCAGCCGAGCAGTACTTC. Full variable domain (missing parts from reference TRBV7-9 and TRBJ2-7): DTGVSQNPRHKITKRGQNVTFRCDPISEHNRLYWYRQTLGQGPEFLTYFQNEAQLEKSRLLSDRFSAERPKGSFSTLEIQRTEQGDSAMYLCASSLGQPAEQYFGPGTRLTVT.

The sample holds a few counts of this clone. The V call is TRBV7-9, the J call TRBJ1-1; D uncertain. The CDR3 consists of 11 residues. V lost 3 bases, J lost 4 bases, and 3 bases lay in between. CDR1 and CDR2 from the germline V gene are SEHNR and FQNEAQ (reference sequence). The CDR3 DNA follows: TGTGCCAGCAGCTTCGGCACTGAAGCTTTCTTT. Its translation is CASSFGTEAFF.

The chain uses TRBV15 and TRBJ2-1; TRBD2 agrees at 8 bases. There are 15 residues in the CDR3. CDR1 is LNHNV and CDR2 is YYDKDF in the germline V gene (reference sequence). V gave up 3 bases and J gave up 6 bases; unmatched junction bases: 7. In DNA, the CDR3 is TGTGCCACCAGCAGGGGTGGCGGGAGGACCAATGAGCAGTTCTTC. Protein sequence: CATSRGGGRTNEQFF.

The CDR3 DNA sequence: TGTGCCAGCAGTTTGGTTAGCGGGTTTTATAATGAGCAGTTCTTC. Protein: CASSLVSGFYNEQFF. The J gene is TRBJ2-1, the V gene TRBV27; 7 positions agree with TRBD2. Germline V lookup: CDR1 MNHEY, CDR2 SMNVEV (reference sequence). The CDR3 has 15 residues. V shed 3 bases and J 7 bases; nucleotides not matched to a gene: 9.

This sequence joins TRBV2 and TRBJ1-6; 10 bases map to TRBD1. The CDR3 consists of 14 residues. Per germline, CDR1 SNHLY and CDR2 FYNNEI. The J segment lost 4 bases and the V segment lost 6 bases, leaving 0 bases of the junction unmatched. The CDR3 spells CASRDRGYNSPLHF. Written as DNA, the CDR3 is TGTGCCAGCAGGGACAGGGGGTATAATTCACCCCTCCACTTT.

This clone was seen just once. The rearrangement joins TRBV13 to TRBJ2-3, with 7 bases identical to TRBD2. Germline lookup yields CDR1 PRHDT and CDR2 FYEKMQ (reference sequence). V was clipped by 5 bases and J by 5 bases; unmatched bases: 1. This CDR3 comprises 12 residues. The CDR3 here is CASSRGEDTQYF. The CDR3 DNA is TGTGCCAGCAGCCGGGGGGAAGATACGCAGTATTTT.

V is TRBV11-3 and J is TRBJ2-1; D might be TRBD2 (5 bases). The V gene lost 6 bases and the J gene lost 2 bases, with 17 bases spanning the gap. CDR1 SGHNT and CDR2 YENEEA come from the germline V gene. The CDR3 runs to 16 residues. This chain's CDR3 is CASSPTGMDPYNEQFF. The CDR3, as DNA: TGTGCCAGCAGTCCGACCGGGATGGATCCCTACAATGAGCAGTTCTTC.

The chain has TRBV2 and TRBJ1-6; TRBD1 aligns across 9 bases. The germline V gene has CDR1 SNHLY and CDR2 FYNNEI. Trimming at V came to 7 bases and at J to 8 bases, leaving 3 bases not matched to a gene. The CDR3 runs to 13 residues. The CDR3 nucleotides are TGTGCCAGCACGGACAGGGGTGATTCACCCCTCCACTTT. It is translated as CASTDRGDSPLHF.

This clone appeared a few times. V and J are TRBV11-2 and TRBJ1-5; 7 nucleotides match TRBD1. V gave up 4 bases and J gave up 4 bases; unmatched junction bases: 7. The germline gives CDR1 SGHAT, CDR2 FQNNGV. This CDR3 comprises 15 residues. CDR3: CASSSDRLSNQPQHF. The CDR3 region has the DNA TGTGCCAGCAGCTCGGACAGGTTGAGTAATCAGCCCCAGCATTTT.